Sequencing of this T cell receptor (beta chain) was carried out in a study of breast tumors, draining lymph nodes, adjacent tissues. TCRdb reanalysed the multiplex PCR reads using MiXCR and keeps one entry per CDR3 protein. The sample includes some 22,000 distinct CDR3 sequences, about 38% of them seen just once. This clonotype occurred many times. Its antigen is unknown. Germline lookup yields CDR1 MNHEY and CDR2 SVGAGI. The CDR3 runs 14 residues. V gave up 5 bases and J gave up 8 bases, with 17 bases separating them. Study-wide findings and caveats: Data fit most tumor T cells coming from lymph node, expanding in tumor. Tumor T cell lymph node origin was a supported hypothesis, not proven. Compared with lymph nodes, tumors were less diverse; compared with nontumor tissue, more.

Sequenced sample: breast tumor tissue. The chain couples TRBV6-5 to TRBJ2-3, with TRBD1 as a possible D gene (6 bases). The sequence was collected from a female donor with breast cancer. Some clones in this sample may be carry-over from other donors' samples. CDR3 bases: TGTGCCAGCAGTCACGACAGGTTGCCAGTTACGCAGTATTTT. It encodes CASSHDRLPVTQYF.